This record looks at one TCR beta chain sequence and its context. Per the authors' pipeline: Estimates of nucleated cell counts were drawn from the amplification of reference gene primers. This table comes from immunoSEQ multiplex PCR, and its TCRdb copy is limited to in-frame clones, with some not included. V, J and clone size were drawn from that table, and D and trimming were deduced from the DNA. This sample carries about 100,000 clones, around 83% of them seen once, and the ten largest clones take over 2%. This specimen belongs to a study of blood T cell repertoires in COVID-19. Across the study: The origin of the acute and convalescent COVID-19 samples was the United States, Italy and Spain. T cells, B-cell-depleted T cells, or PBMCs provided the cDNA or gDNA that served as material.

Germline trimming cut 5 bases from V and 6 bases from J; bases unmatched to any gene: 6. The CDR3 extends over 14 amino acids. In germline, CDR1 is SGHTA, CDR2 FQGTGA. This TCR derives from a human donor in a cohort sampled during active COVID-19. V is TRBV7-3 and J is TRBJ2-2; TRBD1 agrees at 7 bases. The sequencing input was peripheral blood. CDR3 in amino acids: CASSKGTVAGELFF. The DNA for the CDR3 is TGTGCCAGCAGCAAAGGGACAGTAGCCGGGGAGCTGTTTTTT.